This T cell receptor beta chain was profiled in a study of T cell repertoires in cytomegalovirus infection. In the study overall: CMV infection and matching HLA type were both indicated by public TCR beta signatures. Overall study results and limits: Carriers of CMV plus the relevant HLA were identified by cumulative public TCR beta family frequency. CMV-specific TCR beta clonotypes restricted by HLA-C were the ones dominating the ex vivo response.

The germline CDR1 and CDR2 sequences are SGHTA and FQGNSA. The CDR3 is made up of 16 amino acids. V gave up 2 bases and J gave up 9 bases; unmatched junction bases: 14. The table lists this clonotype with many counts. Its cognate antigen is unknown. TCRdb reanalysed the reads using MiXCR and keeps one entry per CDR3 protein. The data hold approximately 180,000 distinct CDR3 sequences, with under 25% observed a single time. This clonotype was sampled from a human donor in good health (CMV status not recorded). Some clones in this sample may be carry-over from other donors' samples. This sequence joins TRBV7-2 and TRBJ2-7, with TRBD1 identical over 9 bases. The material sequenced was PBMCs. In nucleotides, the CDR3 is TGTGCCAGCAGCTTATCAAGTCCGGGACAGGGAGGAGGGCAGTACTTC. This sequence encodes CASSLSSPGQGGGQYF.